This paragraph covers one T cell receptor beta chain sequence. Antigen specificity is unknown. This CDR3 is also generated by other DNA sequences in the sample. These data come from a study of T cell responses to AZD1222 COVID-19 vaccine. Whole-study findings and limits: Donors were mostly white British, more females; clonal diversity possibly underestimated. Baseline serology detected seropositivity in only a handful of AZD1222 recipients.

TCRdb keeps only in-frame clones here, not all; method: immunoSEQ multiplex PCR. Of 150,000 or so clones listed, approximately 94% are singletons. Per germline, CDR1 SGHDT and CDR2 YYEEEE. The CDR3 is 14 amino acids. Between the trimmed V and J ends, which lost 0 bases and 0 bases, there was a span of 7 bases. The genes are TRBV5-6 and TRBJ2-7; D unclear. The TCR originated in an adult in good health. The starting material was peripheral blood, obtained on day 0 of AZD1222 vaccination. CDR3 loop: CASSLGQGSYEQYF. Here the CDR3 DNA reads TGTGCCAGCAGCTTGGGGCAAGGCTCCTACGAGCAGTACTTC.